These T cell receptor beta chains were read from a single sample in a study of beta chain features in type 1 diabetes. The data were produced by immunoSEQ multiplex PCR, yet TCRdb's version contains in-frame clones alone and is incomplete. This table has 600,000 to 700,000 clones, over 10% appearing once. Sequenced: naive CD4+ T cells from blood. The receptors come from a man aged 25 to 40 with type 1 diabetes. Both conserved end residues are part of each CDR3. Each record gives: CDR3 DNA, CDR3 protein, D gene, V gene, J gene, clone size. A D gene is named only where the DNA matches it firmly. The size entry is marked missing in some rows and otherwise reads once, few, many or a size class.

cdr3_nt: TGTGCCAGCAGCGCTTCGGAGACAGGATATCAGCCCCAGCATTTT; cdr3_aa: CASSASETGYQPQHF; d_call: NA; v_call: TRBV21-1; j_call: TRBJ1-5; clone_size: few
cdr3_nt: TGCGCCAGCAGCTTGGATCGCCCGAACACCGGGGAGCTGTTTTTT; cdr3_aa: CASSLDRPNTGELFF; d_call: NA; v_call: TRBV5-1; j_call: TRBJ2-2; clone_size: few
cdr3_nt: TGTGCCAGCAGCGTAGAGGCAAGGCCGAATACCGGGGAGCTGTTTTTT; cdr3_aa: CASSVEARPNTGELFF; d_call: NA; v_call: TRBV9; j_call: TRBJ2-2; clone_size: NA
cdr3_nt: TGCGCCAGCAGCCAAGATAGGGTGGGACAGCCCCAGCATTTT; cdr3_aa: CASSQDRVGQPQHF; d_call: NA; v_call: TRBV4-3; j_call: TRBJ1-5; clone_size: NA
cdr3_nt: TGTGCCTGGAGTGTAGGAGCCTCGCAGGGTCACAATGAGCAGTTCTTC; cdr3_aa: CAWSVGASQGHNEQFF; d_call: NA; v_call: TRBV30; j_call: TRBJ2-1; clone_size: few
cdr3_nt: TGCAGTGCCCAGGAAAATACTGAAGCTTTCTTT; cdr3_aa: CSAQENTEAFF; d_call: NA; v_call: TRBV20-1; j_call: TRBJ1-1; clone_size: few
cdr3_nt: TGTGCCAGCAGTTACTCAATGACAGGATCCTACGAGCAGTACTTC; cdr3_aa: CASSYSMTGSYEQYF; d_call: NA; v_call: TRBV6-5; j_call: TRBJ2-7; clone_size: few
cdr3_nt: TGTGCCAGTAGTATATCAGGGTTTGGGAACTATGGCTACACCTTC; cdr3_aa: CASSISGFGNYGYTF; d_call: NA; v_call: TRBV19; j_call: TRBJ1-2; clone_size: NA
cdr3_nt: TGTGCCAGCAGTGAGGAAGTATATGGAAACACCATATATTTT; cdr3_aa: CASSEEVYGNTIYF; d_call: NA; v_call: TRBV2; j_call: TRBJ1-3; clone_size: NA
cdr3_nt: TGCAGTGCAGAGGACTACGAGCAGTACTTC; cdr3_aa: CSAEDYEQYF; d_call: NA; v_call: TRBV20-1; j_call: TRBJ2-7; clone_size: NA
cdr3_nt: TGCAGCGTTGAGCGAGACAGTCGGGGGGGGACCCAGTACTTC; cdr3_aa: CSVERDSRGGTQYF; d_call: TRBD2; v_call: TRBV29-1; j_call: TRBJ2-5; clone_size: few
cdr3_nt: TGTGCCTGGAGCACATCATCGGCCTCTGGAAACACCATATATTTT; cdr3_aa: CAWSTSSASGNTIYF; d_call: NA; v_call: TRBV30; j_call: TRBJ1-3; clone_size: few
cdr3_nt: TGTGCCAGCAGCCCACCACAGTTCCGGGCCACAGATACGCAGTATTTT; cdr3_aa: CASSPPQFRATDTQYF; d_call: NA; v_call: TRBV7-2; j_call: TRBJ2-3; clone_size: few
cdr3_nt: TGTGCCAGCAGCGGCGGACCGACAGATACGCAGTATTTT; cdr3_aa: CASSGGPTDTQYF; d_call: NA; v_call: TRBV7-2; j_call: TRBJ2-3; clone_size: NA
cdr3_nt: TGTGCCAGCGCCGGGTTAGGCCCTAATGAAAAACTGTTTTTT; cdr3_aa: CASAGLGPNEKLFF; d_call: NA; v_call: TRBV7-9; j_call: TRBJ1-4; clone_size: few
cdr3_nt: TGTGCCAGCAGCTTAGGGCCAGCGGGGACTAGCACAGATACGCAGTATTTT; cdr3_aa: CASSLGPAGTSTDTQYF; d_call: TRBD2; v_call: TRBV13; j_call: TRBJ2-3; clone_size: NA
cdr3_nt: TGTGCCAGCAGTTACTCTGGAAACACCATATATTTT; cdr3_aa: CASSYSGNTIYF; d_call: NA; v_call: TRBV25-1; j_call: TRBJ1-3; clone_size: NA
cdr3_nt: TGCGCCAGCAGCCGGACAGGGGGACGTGAAAAACTGTTTTTT; cdr3_aa: CASSRTGGREKLFF; d_call: TRBD1; v_call: TRBV5-1; j_call: TRBJ1-4; clone_size: NA
cdr3_nt: TGTGCCAGCAGCTTAACGAGGACAGGGTTCGACGAGCAGTACTTC; cdr3_aa: CASSLTRTGFDEQYF; d_call: TRBD1; v_call: TRBV7-3; j_call: TRBJ2-7; clone_size: NA
cdr3_nt: TGTGCCAGCTCACCGGAGGGGACTAGCCTTAACACCGGGGAGCTGTTTTTT; cdr3_aa: CASSPEGTSLNTGELFF; d_call: TRBD2; v_call: TRBV18; j_call: TRBJ2-2; clone_size: NA
cdr3_nt: TGTGCCAGCAGCCATCCAGGGGAGGAAAGAGGCTACACCTTC; cdr3_aa: CASSHPGEERGYTF; d_call: NA; v_call: TRBV7-9; j_call: TRBJ1-2; clone_size: few
cdr3_nt: TGTGCCAGCAGCTTACAAGCGGGGGACACAGATACGCAGTATTTT; cdr3_aa: CASSLQAGDTDTQYF; d_call: TRBD2; v_call: TRBV7-2; j_call: TRBJ2-3; clone_size: NA
cdr3_nt: TGTGCCAGCAGCTTAGGCTCAGTCTCCTACGAGCAGTACTTC; cdr3_aa: CASSLGSVSYEQYF; d_call: NA; v_call: TRBV13; j_call: TRBJ2-7; clone_size: NA
cdr3_nt: TGTGCCAGCAGCTCTCTCCCTGCGGGGCCCCTCGGTGGGGCCCAGTACTTC; cdr3_aa: CASSSLPAGPLGGAQYF; d_call: NA; v_call: TRBV7-9; j_call: TRBJ2-5; clone_size: NA
cdr3_nt: TGTGCCGCAGGAAGAGCCGGGAATCAAGAGACCCAGTACTTC; cdr3_aa: CAAGRAGNQETQYF; d_call: NA; v_call: TRBV25-1; j_call: TRBJ2-5; clone_size: NA
cdr3_nt: TGTGCCAGCAGTTACTCCCTGCTCGGAAACTATGGCTACACCTTC; cdr3_aa: CASSYSLLGNYGYTF; d_call: NA; v_call: TRBV6-5; j_call: TRBJ1-2; clone_size: NA
cdr3_nt: TGTGCCAGCAGGAGCGGGGGGGCCGGAGATACGCAGTATTTT; cdr3_aa: CASRSGGAGDTQYF; d_call: TRBD2; v_call: TRBV28; j_call: TRBJ2-3; clone_size: few
cdr3_nt: TGCGCCAGCAGCGCTCCGGGACAGGGCGACAACACCATATATTTT; cdr3_aa: CASSAPGQGDNTIYF; d_call: TRBD1; v_call: TRBV5-1; j_call: TRBJ1-3; clone_size: few
cdr3_nt: TGTGCCAGCAGCTTAGCGGGACAGGGGACAGATACGCAGTATTTT; cdr3_aa: CASSLAGQGTDTQYF; d_call: TRBD1; v_call: TRBV7-2; j_call: TRBJ2-3; clone_size: NA